This T cell receptor (beta chain) comes out of a study of OX40 agonist ivuxolimab in advanced cancers. The overall study: Ivuxolimab was administered intravenously to patients at 0.01 to 10 mg/kg every 2 weeks. Partial response was recorded in three patients: one hepatocellular carcinoma and two cutaneous melanoma cases.

Some clones are missing from TCRdb's copy, which holds only in-frame ones; the method was immunoSEQ multiplex PCR. This table has 55,000 to 75,000 clones, about 88% appearing once. Patients who had autoimmune disease history or got systemic immunosuppression were left out. Researchers took blood at baseline, on cycle 4 day 1, and on cycle 7 day 1. The germline V gene has CDR1 SGHRS and CDR2 YFSETQ. CDR3 size: 15 residues. V was clipped by 3 bases and J by 8 bases; unmatched bases: 5. The sample here was CD4+ or CD8+ T cells sorted from blood, taken in a trial of the OX40 agonist ivuxolimab. The chain joins TRBV5-1 to TRBJ2-1; 13 positions match TRBD2. This sequence was found in an adult with an advanced solid tumor such as melanoma, head and neck, liver or kidney cancer. The CDR3 spells CASSSGTSGVYEQFF. In DNA form, the CDR3 reads TGCGCCAGCAGCTCCGGGACTAGCGGGGTCTATGAGCAGTTCTTC.